Shown below are 19 T cell receptor beta chains from a single sample sequenced in a study of radiation and T cells in renal cell carcinoma. The repertoire was sequenced with immunoSEQ multiplex PCR; TCRdb's copy has only in-frame clones and lacks some. The profile covers under 200,000 clones, with about nine tenths appearing a single time and about 11% taken by the ten largest. Time point of the sample: blood 4 weeks post-SBRT, at nephrectomy. The treatment: 15 Gy SBRT to primary tumor, nephrectomy 4 weeks later. The starting material was blood, obtained from a patient whose treatment included radiotherapy and nephrectomy. These receptors were taken from a woman in her forties or fifties with renal cell carcinoma.

The CDR3 is CASRDRAEQYF. CDR3 in DNA: TGTGCCAGCAGGGACAGGGCCGAGCAGTACTTC. The chain has TRBV6-6 and TRBJ2-7, with 8 bases identical to TRBD1. The CDR3 has 11 residues. The germline V gene has CDR1 MNHNY and CDR2 SVGAGI (reference sequence). V dropped 6 bases and J dropped 6; count of bases not matched to a gene: 1.

V is TRBV6-6 and J is TRBJ1-1; TRBD1 agrees at 9 bases. The germline gives CDR1 MNHNY, CDR2 SVGAGI (reference sequence). J was trimmed by 1 base and V by 5 bases; bases with no gene match: 5. The CDR3 sequence is 15 residues long. CDR3 DNA: TGTGCCAGCAGTACCCTGGACAGGGGGAACACTGAAGCTTTCTTT. It yields the protein CASSTLDRGNTEAFF.

The gene calls are TRBV6-1 and TRBJ2-7; 8 bases align to TRBD1. This CDR3 comprises 14 residues. Germline assignment: CDR1 MNHNS and CDR2 SASEGT. Losses at the gene ends were 3 bases for V and 6 bases for J; bases not matched to a gene: 7. The CDR3 is CASSDWTGWGEQYF. DNA for the CDR3: TGTGCCAGCAGTGATTGGACAGGGTGGGGCGAGCAGTACTTC.

This clone was recorded only once. The genes are TRBV6-6 and TRBJ2-1; 9 nucleotides match TRBD2. Germline V gene lookup returns CDR1 MNHNY and CDR2 SVGAGI (reference sequence). V shed 2 bases, J shed 6 bases, and the junction held 8 bases outside the gene matches. This CDR3 region has 16 residues. The DNA for the CDR3 is TGTGCCAGCAGTTACCCTGGCGGGGGGGCGCTCAATGAGCAGTTCTTC. Translated: CASSYPGGGALNEQFF.

J is TRBJ1-2 and V is TRBV6-6; 7 nucleotides agree with TRBD1. The CDR3 has 14 amino acids. The trim removed 5 bases at V and 4 bases at J, leaving 7 bases unmatched. CDR1 and CDR2 (germline): MNHNY, SVGAGI (reference sequence). CDR3 nucleotide sequence: TGTGCCAGCAGTCGACAGGGAGAGGGCTATGGCTACACCTTC. This sequence encodes CASSRQGEGYGYTF.

Comments on this clone: Other DNA sequences in this sample translate to the same CDR3. The rearrangement uses TRBV5-1 and TRBJ2-7; D unresolved. This CDR3 spans 13 amino acids. The V gene's germline CDR1 is SGHRS and CDR2 YFSETQ. V was trimmed by 0 bases and J by 0 bases, leaving 4 bases between them. The DNA for the CDR3 is TGCGCCAGCAGCTTGGCGGGCTCCTACGAGCAGTACTTC. Protein: CASSLAGSYEQYF.

The V gene is TRBV19, the J gene TRBJ2-1; 10 bases are a match to TRBD2. After removal of 3 bases from V and 10 bases from J, the junction contained 6 bases not matched to a gene. This CDR3 is built from 14 residues. Germline V gene lookup returns CDR1 LNHDA and CDR2 SQIVND (reference sequence). The CDR3 region has the DNA TGTGCCAGTAGTATGAGGCTAGCGGGGGACGAGCAGTTCTTC. It translates to CASSMRLAGDEQFF.

The J gene is TRBJ2-1, the V gene TRBV2; 8 positions match TRBD2. Germline V gene sequence: CDR1 SNHLY, CDR2 FYNNEI. The CDR3 runs to 15 residues. J gave up 4 bases and V 6 bases, and 8 bases lay outside the gene matches. CDR3 amino acids: CASSPRGGQYNEQFF. The CDR3 DNA reads as TGTGCCAGCAGCCCCCGGGGGGGCCAGTACAATGAGCAGTTCTTC.

This clone appeared a single time. The V and J genes are TRBV29-1 and TRBJ1-1; 7 nucleotides line up with TRBD1. The germline V gene has CDR1 SQVTM and CDR2 ANQGSEA. The CDR3 extends over 15 amino acids. V shed 7 bases, J shed 3 bases, and the junction held 14 bases outside the gene matches. The CDR3 region is CSAGGARGIHTEAFF. The CDR3 DNA reads as TGCAGCGCCGGTGGGGCCAGGGGGATTCACACTGAAGCTTTCTTT.

For the CDR3, the DNA is TGCGCCAGCAGCTGGGGCCACGGACAGGGGTTTGATTCACCCCTCCACTTT. Amino acids: CASSWGHGQGFDSPLHF. The V and J genes are TRBV5-1 and TRBJ1-6; 9 nucleotides line up with TRBD1. In germline, CDR1 is SGHRS, CDR2 YFSETQ. The CDR3 loop spans 17 amino acids. The J segment lost 8 bases and the V segment lost 3 bases, leaving 12 bases of the junction unmatched.

The chain links TRBV7-6 to TRBJ2-3, with 10 nucleotides matching TRBD1. CDR1 and CDR2 from the germline V gene are SGHVS and FNYEAQ. The CDR3 loop spans 16 amino acids. V gave up 3 bases and J gave up 4 bases; unmatched junction bases: 7. The CDR3 spells CASSLKTGGRADTQYF. The CDR3 coding sequence is TGTGCCAGCAGCTTGAAGACAGGGGGCCGCGCAGATACGCAGTATTTT.

The rearrangement uses TRBV16 and TRBJ1-5; possibly TRBD1 for D (5 bases). CDR3 length: 13 residues. The V and J ends lost 2 bases and 5 bases respectively, with 7 bases between them. From germline, CDR1 is KGHSY and CDR2 FQNENV. The CDR3 is CASSQQQDQPQHF. For the CDR3, the DNA is TGTGCCAGCAGCCAACAACAGGATCAGCCCCAGCATTTT.

The V call is TRBV7-6, the J call TRBJ1-4, with D possibly TRBD1 on 6 matching bases. Germline values: CDR1 SGHVS, CDR2 FNYEAQ. The CDR3 loop spans 13 amino acids. Trimming pared 1 base from V and 14 bases from J, leaving 14 bases between. The CDR3 bases are TGTGCCAGCAGCTTAGACCCACAGGGTGGGCTGTTTTTT. It translates to CASSLDPQGGLFF.

This chain uses TRBV29-1 with TRBJ1-5; 7 bases align to TRBD1. This CDR3 is 13 amino acids long. V shed 1 base, J shed 5 bases, and the junction held 2 bases outside the gene matches. Per germline, CDR1 SQVTM and CDR2 ANQGSEA. The CDR3 sequence is CSVEGQGDQPQHF. The CDR3, as DNA: TGCAGCGTTGAAGGACAGGGAGATCAGCCCCAGCATTTT.

The chain uses TRBV5-1 and TRBJ1-3; possible D gene TRBD1, 5 bases. V was pared by 0 bases and J by 0 bases, with 13 bases between. Germline-derived CDR1 and CDR2 are SGHRS and YFSETQ. The CDR3 is 17 amino acids. For the CDR3, the DNA is TGCGCCAGCAGCTTGGAACGGGGGGGTAACTCTGGAAACACCATATATTTT. The encoded protein is CASSLERGGNSGNTIYF.

This chain links TRBV7-9 with TRBJ2-5, with D perhaps assigned TRBD1 or TRBD2 (5 bases each). CDR3 size: 16 residues. V lost 1 base to trimming and J lost 1 base, with 13 bases between them. Germline CDR1 reads SEHNR; CDR2 reads FQNEAQ (reference sequence). The CDR3 nucleotides are TGTGCCAGCAGCTTAGACTCGGCAGGGAGCCAAGAGACCCAGTACTTC. Protein: CASSLDSAGSQETQYF.

This chain links TRBV15 with TRBJ1-1; a possible D gene is TRBD1 (6 bases). Trimming stripped 1 base from V and 0 bases from J, with 12 bases between. Germline-derived CDR1 and CDR2 are LNHNV and YYDKDF (reference sequence). This CDR3 has 16 residues. The CDR3 sequence: CATSRGVGAMNTEAFF. CDR3 nucleotides: TGTGCCACCAGCAGAGGAGTGGGGGCTATGAACACTGAAGCTTTCTTT.

A note on this clone: Other DNA sequences in this specimen translate into the identical CDR3. The chain uses TRBV7-6 and TRBJ2-3; the D gene is possibly TRBD2 (6 bases). The germline V and J ends were trimmed by 2 bases and 0 bases, with 6 bases remaining between them. The V gene's germline CDR1 is SGHVS and CDR2 FNYEAQ. The CDR3 extends over 14 amino acids. CDR3 bases: TGTGCCAGCAGCTTACGGGGGAGCACAGATACGCAGTATTTT. Its translation: CASSLRGSTDTQYF.

This clone has only one observation. J is TRBJ1-1 and V is TRBV6-5; 9 nucleotides agree with TRBD1. The germline V gene has CDR1 MNHEY and CDR2 SVGAGI. The CDR3 loop spans 15 amino acids. Losses at the gene ends were 0 bases for V and 9 bases for J; bases not matched to a gene: 8. CDR3 region: CASSYSVPGQGQAFF. In DNA form, the CDR3 reads TGTGCCAGCAGTTACTCCGTCCCGGGACAGGGACAAGCTTTCTTT.